A single sample is the source of the 19 T cell receptor beta chains below, sequenced in a study of Graves' ophthalmopathy and Graves' hyperthyroidism (dated by TCRdb to 2016 to 2019). The sequencing machine was an Illumina HiSeq 2000. TCR beta CDR3 regions were amplified from RNA transcripts for repertoire sequencing. HTBI primers and the Qiagen OneStep RT-PCR kit were used in a first-round RT-PCR, which was followed by a second-round multiplex PCR, size selection and purification. The public reads were reanalyzed by TCRdb: fastp trimming at Q25, MiXCR alignment, in-frame beta chains only. Rows matching on CDR3 protein sequence are summarized as one entry with the most common DNA and genes. The table for this sample lists roughly 400,000 distinct CDR3 sequences; approximately 15% of them were counted only once. Around 7% of the sample rests with the top ten. The sample consisted of peripheral blood. These receptors were collected from a woman under 30 with stable Graves' hyperthyroidism. Donor details come from another sample of the same person, matched by shared clones.

This clonotype was detected many times. The rearrangement links TRBV19 to TRBJ1-5, with 10 bases fitting TRBD1. Trimming removed 3 bases from V and 1 base from J; junction bases left unmatched: 3. Germline-derived CDR1 and CDR2 are LNHDA and SQIVND (reference sequence). CDR3 length: 16 amino acids. The CDR3 bases are TGTGCCAGTAGTATCTTGACAGGGGGCAGCAATCAGCCCCAGCATTTT. It yields the protein CASSILTGGSNQPQHF.

This chain links TRBV7-3 with TRBJ1-2; 7 nucleotides match TRBD1. CDR1 and CDR2 from the germline V gene are SGHTA and FQGTGA. The CDR3 sequence is 13 residues long. V dropped 0 bases and J dropped 8; count of bases not matched to a gene: 3. CDR3 nucleotides: TGTGCCAGCAGCTTAACAGGGGGCGAAGGCTACACCTTC. Protein product: CASSLTGGEGYTF.

This clonotype was observed at least ten times. The CDR3 protein is CASSVPRGRSGEQYF. Written as DNA, the CDR3 is TGTGCCAGCAGCGTCCCCAGGGGGAGGAGTGGCGAGCAGTACTTC. The rearrangement uses TRBV9 and TRBJ2-7; D may be TRBD1 (7 bases). CDR3 length: 15 amino acids. The V end was cut by 2 bases, the J end by 6 bases, with 18 bases between. Germline CDR1 and CDR2: SGDLS and YYNGEE.

The rearrangement links TRBV27 to TRBJ1-5; 8 positions agree with TRBD1. CDR3 length equals 15 residues. Looked up from germline, CDR1 is MNHEY and CDR2 is SMNVEV (reference sequence). The ends lost 6 bases at V and 2 bases at J; junction bases unmatched: 6. CDR3 in DNA: TGTGCCAGCAGAGGGACAGGATTAGGCAATCAGCCCCAGCATTTT. Residues: CASRGTGLGNQPQHF.

This clonotype was picked up many times. The gene calls are TRBV11-1 and TRBJ1-1; unclear D gene. V lost 0 bases, J lost 7 bases, and 12 bases lay in between. This CDR3 spans 14 amino acids. Germline V gives CDR1 SGHAT, CDR2 FQDESV (reference sequence). The CDR3 reads CASSLAGQVGEAFF. The CDR3 nucleotides read TGTGCCAGCAGCTTAGCAGGTCAGGTGGGTGAAGCTTTCTTT.

In this sample, this clonotype turned up many times. The V and J genes are TRBV7-3 and TRBJ2-5, with 9 bases identical to TRBD1. This CDR3 has 17 residues. Trimming took 3 bases from V and 2 from J; bases not matched to a gene: 10. Per the germline V gene, CDR1 is SGHTA and CDR2 is FQGTGA. The CDR3 coding sequence is TGTGCCAGCAGCTTCCCTTTAGCCGACAGGGGGCAAGAGACCCAGTACTTC. Its protein product is CASSFPLADRGQETQYF. The full variable domain, in which reference TRBV7-3 and TRBJ2-5 provide the parts outside the CDR3, is GAGVSQTPSNKVTEKGKYVELRCDPISGHTALYWYRQSLGQGPEFLIYFQGTGAADDSGLPNDRFFAVRPEGSVSTLKIQRTERGDSAVYLCASSFPLADRGQETQYFGPGTRLLVL.

Many counts were recorded for this clonotype. The chain recombines TRBV6-1 with TRBJ2-7; 7 bases align to TRBD1. CDR1 MNHNS and CDR2 SASEGT come from the germline V gene. V shed 1 base and J 3 bases; nucleotides not matched to a gene: 6. The CDR3 extends over 15 amino acids. The CDR3 sequence is CASSEGRAGGYEQYF. DNA of the CDR3: TGTGCCAGCAGTGAAGGAAGGGCAGGGGGCTACGAGCAGTACTTC.

The rearrangement links TRBV3-1 to TRBJ2-7, with D possibly being TRBD2 (5 bases). CDR3 size: 18 residues. The germline V gene has CDR1 LGHDT and CDR2 YNNKEL (reference sequence). The V and J ends lost 4 bases and 0 bases respectively, with 22 bases between them. CDR3 in amino acids: CASSRRRGSIVTSYEQYF. As DNA, the CDR3 is TGTGCCAGCAGCCGACGTCGGGGTTCTATAGTCACCTCCTACGAGCAGTACTTC.

This clonotype was recorded many times. The chain joins TRBV6-5 to TRBJ1-1; 8 bases match TRBD1. The length of the CDR3 is 15 residues. Germline V CDR1 and CDR2: MNHEY, SVGAGI. V lost 2 bases and J lost 5; bases outside the gene matches: 7. CDR3 DNA sequence: TGTGCCAGCAGTTACGAACATACAGGGGGGACTGAAGCTTTCTTT. Translation: CASSYEHTGGTEAFF.

This clonotype was counted a few times. The genes are TRBV3-1 and TRBJ1-1; the D gene is possibly TRBD1 (5 bases). This CDR3 is built from 14 residues. Germline CDR1 LGHDT, CDR2 YNNKEL (reference sequence). V dropped 4 bases and J dropped 11 bases, with 20 bases sitting between them. CDR3 loop: CASSRLLRDPRAFF. For the CDR3, the DNA is TGTGCCAGCAGCCGACTCTTAAGGGACCCACGCGCTTTCTTT.

This clonotype was observed at least ten times. The chain couples TRBV12-3 or TRBV12-4 to TRBJ2-5; the match to TRBD2 covers 7 bases. The ends lost 7 bases at V and 4 bases at J; junction bases unmatched: 9. The CDR3 sequence is 14 residues long. In nucleotides, the CDR3 is TGTGCCAGCACACCAAGCCAGCGGGGAGAGACCCAGTACTTC. Protein product: CASTPSQRGETQYF.

This clonotype was seen only a few times. The chain has TRBV12-3 or TRBV12-4 and TRBJ2-7; 12 bases fit TRBD2. There are 16 residues in the CDR3. Trimming cost V 3 bases and J 3 bases; bases outside gene matches: 6. CDR3 bases: TGTGCCAGCAGTTTTTCTAGCGGGGGGGGCGTCTACGAGCAGTACTTC. Protein: CASSFSSGGGVYEQYF.

This clonotype was observed a few times. The CDR3 sequence: CAISSDTGGEADTQYF. DNA for the CDR3: TGTGCCATCAGTTCCGATACAGGGGGAGAGGCAGATACGCAGTATTTT. The rearrangement joins TRBV10-3 to TRBJ2-3; 8 nucleotides line up with TRBD1. This CDR3 is 16 amino acids long. CDR1 and CDR2 from the germline V gene are ENHRY and SYGVKD. V gave up 5 bases and J gave up 4 bases; unmatched junction bases: 11.

This clonotype was detected only a few times. This chain links TRBV2 with TRBJ2-2; 7 nucleotides agree with TRBD2. The V gene's germline CDR1 is SNHLY and CDR2 FYNNEI. The CDR3 contains 14 residues. Trimming at V came to 9 bases and at J to 6 bases, leaving 10 bases not matched to a gene. CDR3: CARRGVNSAGELFF. Written as DNA, the CDR3 is TGTGCCAGACGGGGGGTTAACTCTGCCGGGGAGCTGTTTTTT. Complete variable domain (other parts from reference TRBV2 and TRBJ2-2): EPEVTQTPSHQVTQMGQEVILRCVPISNHLYFYWYRQILGQKVEFLVSFYNNEISEKSEIFDDQFSVERPDGSNFTLKIRSTKLEDSAMYFCARRGVNSAGELFFGEGSRLTVL.

There are many counts of this clonotype. The chain carries TRBV12-3 or TRBV12-4 and TRBJ2-5; no firm D call. The CDR3 sequence is 14 residues long. The V and J ends lost 7 bases and 0 bases respectively, with 12 bases between them. CDR3 DNA: TGTGCCAGCAATTCCGGACGGAACCAAGAGACCCAGTACTTC. Its translation is CASNSGRNQETQYF.

This clonotype was recorded at least ten times. The J gene is TRBJ2-5, the V gene TRBV27; TRBD2 matches 9 bases. The CDR3 extends over 16 amino acids. Per the germline V gene, CDR1 is MNHEY and CDR2 is SMNVEV (reference sequence). V shed 6 bases, J shed 4 bases, and the junction held 12 bases outside the gene matches. CDR3 region: CASRVRGTSPRETQYF. The CDR3 coding sequence is TGTGCCAGCAGGGTACGCGGGACTAGCCCTAGAGAGACCCAGTACTTC.

CDR3 amino acids: CASSPRLAGLETQYF. Written as DNA, the CDR3 is TGTGCCAGCAGCCCCAGACTAGCGGGATTGGAGACCCAGTACTTC. This rearrangement joins TRBV6-2 or TRBV6-3 to TRBJ2-5; TRBD2 matches at 11 bases. The CDR3 consists of 15 residues. Germline CDR1 and CDR2: MNHEY and SVGEGT. The V and J ends lost 6 bases and 5 bases, in that order; junction bases with no gene match: 8.

The CDR3 loop is CASSDRRRSPLHF. The CDR3 DNA reads TGCGCCAGCAGCGACAGGAGACGCTCACCCCTCCACTTT. The chain employs TRBV10-1 and TRBJ1-6; TRBD1 is a possible D gene (6 bases). In germline, CDR1 is WNHNN, CDR2 SYGVQD (reference sequence). Trimming took 6 bases from V and 10 from J, leaving 13 bases between them. The CDR3 spans 13 residues.

This clonotype was detected ten times or more. A much larger clone lies a single base off, so this may be a read error. The chain combines TRBV6-1 with TRBJ2-4; 11 bases align to TRBD2. This CDR3 spans 16 amino acids. J gave up 3 bases and V 7 bases, and 8 bases lay outside the gene matches. Germline-derived CDR1 and CDR2 are MNHNS and SASEGT. CDR3 in amino acids: CASTEATSGVKNIQYF. The CDR3 DNA reads TGTGCCAGCACCGAAGCGACTAGCGGGGTCAAAAACATTCAGTACTTC.